The rows below give T cell receptor beta chains drawn from one sample of a study of STAT5B mutations in CD4+ large granular lymphocyte leukemia. Profiling relied on immunoSEQ multiplex PCR, and the TCRdb table lists in-frame clones only, not all of them. The sample lists some 34,000 clones; roughly four fifths were seen once. The specimen sequenced was CD4+ T cells from blood buffy coats. The receptors were gathered from a human donor in good health. Each CDR3 is given with its conserved first and last residue. D genes are given only for firm matches. A row's size may be missing; if present it is once, few, many or a size class.

j_call | clone_size | v_call | d_call | cdr3_nt | cdr3_aa
TRBJ2-5 | - | TRBV7-9 | - | TGTGCCAGCAGCCTGAAAGGACAGAGACGGGACTTC | CASSLKGQRRDF
TRBJ2-3 | - | TRBV27 | - | TGTGCCAGCAGTTCCGCCAGGACAGAGATCACAGATACGCAGTATTTT | CASSSARTEITDTQYF
TRBJ2-1 | - | TRBV15 | - | TGTGCCACCAGCAGAGACCGAAGCTCCTACAATGAGCAGTTCTTC | CATSRDRSSYNEQFF
TRBJ2-1 | - | TRBV10-1 | - | TGCGCCAGCAGCCTCCGACTAGGGGGTGTCGATGAGCAGTTCTTC | CASSLRLGGVDEQFF
TRBJ1-1 | - | TRBV9 | TRBD1 | TGTGCCAGCAGCGTGAGCGGGACAGGGGGCGTATGGACTGAAGCTTTCTTT | CASSVSGTGGVWTEAFF
TRBJ1-4 | - | TRBV19 | - | TGTGCCAGTAGAACCGGCGTGGGTTCTAATGAAAAACTGTTTTTT | CASRTGVGSNEKLFF
TRBJ1-2 | - | TRBV10-3 | - | TGTGCCATCAGTAATCCCGAACCTACAGCTAACTATGGCTACACCTTC | CAISNPEPTANYGYTF
TRBJ1-5 | - | TRBV19 | - | TGTGCCTCGGAGGAGACAGACACTTATCAGCCCCAGCATTTT | CASEETDTYQPQHF
TRBJ2-7 | - | TRBV19 | TRBD1 | TGTGCCAGTAGCACCGGACAGGGTACCTACGAGCAGTACTTC | CASSTGQGTYEQYF
TRBJ2-3 | - | TRBV7-2 | TRBD2 | TGTGCCAGCAGCCAGGGACTAGCGGGACTAAGCACAGATACGCAGTATTTT | CASSQGLAGLSTDTQYF
TRBJ2-3 | - | TRBV20-1 | - | TGCAGTGCTAGATACACAGATACGCAGTATTTT | CSARYTDTQYF
TRBJ2-3 | - | TRBV5-4 | - | TGTGCCAGCAGCTTGGAAAGCACAGATACGCAGTATTTT | CASSLESTDTQYF
TRBJ2-7 | - | TRBV4-3 | - | TGCGCCAGCAGCCCAAACGTGGGGCAGTTTTACGAGCAGTACTTC | CASSPNVGQFYEQYF
TRBJ2-5 | - | TRBV7-6 | TRBD1 | TGTGCCAGCAGCTTACAGGCAGGGGGCGAGAAAGAGACCCAGTACTTC | CASSLQAGGEKETQYF
TRBJ1-5 | few | TRBV19 | - | TGTGCCAGTACAGGGTCGGTCAATCAGCCCCAGCATTTT | CASTGSVNQPQHF
TRBJ2-7 | - | TRBV19 | - | TGTGCCAGTAGTATTTCGGTGTCGGACTCCTACGAGCAGTACTTC | CASSISVSDSYEQYF
TRBJ1-4 | - | TRBV25-1 | - | TGTGCCAGCAGTGAAGGGGGTTACAATGAAAAACTGTTTTTT | CASSEGGYNEKLFF
TRBJ2-7 | - | TRBV18 | - | TGTGCCAGCTCACCAGCAAGGCTCCCGATCACCTCCTACGAGCAGTACTTC | CASSPARLPITSYEQYF
TRBJ1-1 | - | TRBV5-4 | - | TGTGCCAGCAGCTTGGCCGGGGGCGTGAACACTGAAGCTTTCTTT | CASSLAGGVNTEAFF
TRBJ2-7 | - | TRBV7-2 | - | TGTGCCAGCAGCTTGACTAACGTCCTTTCCTACGAGCAGTACTTC | CASSLTNVLSYEQYF
TRBJ2-4 | - | TRBV10-3 | TRBD1 | TGTGCCATCAGTGGGACAGGTCACCACGGGTACATTCAGTACTTC | CAISGTGHHGYIQYF
TRBJ2-5 | - | TRBV6-5 | - | TGTGCCAGCAGGTTCCGGCGGAACCAAGAGACCCAGTACTTC | CASRFRRNQETQYF
TRBJ2-1 | - | TRBV7-3 | - | TGTGCCAGCAGCTTAGAGGGTCCTGAGCAGTTCTTC | CASSLEGPEQFF
TRBJ1-4 | - | TRBV4-1 | TRBD1 | TGCGCCAGCAGCCAAGACGGCAGGGGGCCTAATGAAAAACTGTTTTTT | CASSQDGRGPNEKLFF
TRBJ1-5 | - | TRBV19 | - | TGTGCCAGTAGTATGGGGGGAGGGCCCCAGCATTTT | CASSMGGGPQHF
TRBJ2-7 | - | TRBV5-1 | - | TGCGCCAGCACCGATGGTAAGGGGGGGCGTTTCGGTGGTGAGCAGTACTTC | CASTDGKGGRFGGEQYF
TRBJ2-7 | - | TRBV9 | - | TGTGCCAGCAGCGTAGAACCAGCCTTAAGCGAGCAGTACTTC | CASSVEPALSEQYF
TRBJ2-2 | - | TRBV6-1 | - | TGTGCCACCAACGGAGGACACAACACCGGGGAGCTGTTTTTT | CATNGGHNTGELFF
TRBJ1-3 | - | TRBV27 | - | TGTGCCAGCAGTTTAGGGGCCCTACCTGGAAACACCATATATTTT | CASSLGALPGNTIYF
TRBJ1-1 | once | TRBV7-2 | - | TGTGCCAGCAGCTTGGGACCCTCGAACACTGAAGCTTTCTTT | CASSLGPSNTEAFF
TRBJ2-1 | - | TRBV2 | TRBD2 | TGTGCCAGCAGCCGGGACTACAAGGTCCGGGAGCAGTTCTTC | CASSRDYKVREQFF
TRBJ2-3 | - | TRBV5-4 | - | TGTGCCAGCAGCTTAAGGGAATCGGGCACAGATACGCAGTATTTT | CASSLRESGTDTQYF
TRBJ2-1 | - | TRBV27 | - | TGTGCCAGCAGTTCTAAGTACAATGAGCAGTTCTTC | CASSSKYNEQFF
TRBJ1-4 | - | TRBV7-2 | - | TGTGCCAGCAGCTTTGCAACTAATGAAAAACTGTTTTTT | CASSFATNEKLFF
TRBJ2-6 | - | TRBV28 | - | TGTGCCAGCAGCCACGGGGATCCTAGGGCCAACGTCCTGACTTTC | CASSHGDPRANVLTF
TRBJ2-7 | once | TRBV9 | - | TGTGCCAGCAGCGTAGGGCAGAGCTCCTACGAGCAGTACTTC | CASSVGQSSYEQYF
TRBJ2-1 | - | TRBV2 | TRBD2 | TGTGCCAGCAGTGAAGAAGGGACTAGAAATAATGAGCAGTTCTTC | CASSEEGTRNNEQFF
TRBJ1-3 | - | TRBV4-2 | - | TGTGCCAGCAGCCAAGATAGAAGACCTTTCTCTGGAAACACCATATATTTT | CASSQDRRPFSGNTIYF
TRBJ1-5 | - | TRBV19 | TRBD1 | TGTGCCAGTAGTAGGACAGGGAGGGATCAGCCCCAGCATTTT | CASSRTGRDQPQHF
TRBJ1-3 | - | TRBV10-3 | TRBD1 | TGTGCCACCAACAGGGGGCCTGGAAACACCATATATTTT | CATNRGPGNTIYF
TRBJ2-1 | - | TRBV5-1 | TRBD1 | TGCGCCAGCAGCCTGTGGACAGGGTGGGACAATGAGCAGTTCTTC | CASSLWTGWDNEQFF
TRBJ2-3 | - | TRBV2 | TRBD2 | TGTGCCAGCAGTGATCGACCAGCGGGAGAGGCAGATACGCAGTATTTT | CASSDRPAGEADTQYF
TRBJ2-2 | - | TRBV7-3 | TRBD2 | TGTGCCAGCAGCCAAGCGGGAGGGGGAACCGGGGAGCTGTTTTTT | CASSQAGGGTGELFF
TRBJ2-5 | once | TRBV28 | - | TGTGCCAGCAGTAGAGGACTCAGACAAGAGACCCAGTACTTC | CASSRGLRQETQYF
TRBJ2-7 | few | TRBV6-5 | - | TGTGCCAGCAGTTCCCGAGGGGACGAGCAGTACTTC | CASSSRGDEQYF